This entry concerns a single T cell receptor beta chain. The source of the sample is a study of blood T cell repertoires in COVID-19. Study-wide background: Italy, Spain and the United States were the sources of the convalescent and acute COVID-19 samples. PBMCs, B-cell-depleted T cells, or T cells provided the cDNA or gDNA that made up the material.

As originally analysed: Using reference gene primer amplification, nucleated cell counts were estimated. Sequenced by immunoSEQ multiplex PCR; TCRdb stores in-frame clones only, minus some. Clone size and the V and J calls come from that table; the DNA yielded D and trimming. The profile shows roughly 190,000 clones, more than 75% of them singletons. Per the germline V gene, CDR1 is LGHNA and CDR2 is YSLEER. The CDR3 totals 14 residues. The ends were cut back, 0 bases at V and 10 bases at J, with 15 bases in the middle. The chain employs TRBV4-3 and TRBJ2-5, with TRBD2 as a possible D gene (5 bases). The sequence came from a human donor in a cohort sampled during active COVID-19. Sequencing was performed on peripheral blood. The CDR3 loop is CASSQEFGVRDQYF. CDR3 bases: TGCGCCAGCAGCCAAGAATTCGGCGTCCGGGACCAGTACTTC.